This record concerns one TCR beta chain sequence. What it recognizes is unknown. Stimulation used 10 ug/mL lysate from CMV-infected fibroblasts. CD40L-negative CD69-negative CD45RO-high memory CD4+ T cells were sorted as populations depleted of antigen-responding cells. CDR1 and CDR2 (germline): LNHNV, YYDKDF (reference sequence). V lost 6 bases and J 3 bases, leaving 12 bases between the germline ends. The length of the CDR3 is 13 residues. This was the immunoSEQ version 4 assay in survey mode. TCRdb's copy holds only in-frame clones and misses some; the assay was immunoSEQ multiplex PCR. Of around 28,000 clones in the sample, more than 75% were seen once. These data originate in a study of persistence of HIV-infected CD4 T cells. Study context: Median time on suppressive ART was about eight years.

Study outcomes and limitations: Degenerate expanded CDR3beta sequences were enriched among CMV- and Gag-responding cells.

The sequences come from CD4+ T cells sorted from PBMCs after roughly 19-hour stimulation, collected from a patient who received antiretroviral therapy. The clonotype originates from an adult woman with HIV who was CMV-seropositive. J is TRBJ2-7 and V is TRBV15, with D tentatively TRBD1 (6 bases). In nucleotides, the CDR3 is TGTGCCACCAGGGGGGCGGCTAGCTACGAGCAGTACTTC. It encodes CATRGAASYEQYF.